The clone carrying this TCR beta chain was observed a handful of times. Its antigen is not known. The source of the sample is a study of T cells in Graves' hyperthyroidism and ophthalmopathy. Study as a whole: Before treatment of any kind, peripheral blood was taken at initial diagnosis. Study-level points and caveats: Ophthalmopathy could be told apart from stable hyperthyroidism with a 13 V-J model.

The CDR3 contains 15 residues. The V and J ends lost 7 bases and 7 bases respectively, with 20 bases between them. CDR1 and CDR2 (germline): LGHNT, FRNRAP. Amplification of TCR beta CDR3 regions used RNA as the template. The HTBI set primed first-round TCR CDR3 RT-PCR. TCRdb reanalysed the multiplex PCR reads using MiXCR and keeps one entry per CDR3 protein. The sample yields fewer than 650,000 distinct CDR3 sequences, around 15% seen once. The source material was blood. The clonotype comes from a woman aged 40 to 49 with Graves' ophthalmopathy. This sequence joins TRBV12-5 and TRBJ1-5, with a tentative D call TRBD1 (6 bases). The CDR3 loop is CASVFQQGAWQPQHF. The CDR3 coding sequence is TGTGCTAGTGTCTTCCAACAGGGCGCGTGGCAGCCCCAGCATTTT.